The present entry profiles one T cell receptor (beta chain) with its context. The sample comes from a study of blood T cell repertoires in COVID-19. Study-level information: The study drew acute and convalescent COVID-19 samples from the United States, Italy and Spain. Nucleic acid was either cDNA or gDNA, and it came from T cells, B-cell-depleted T cells, or PBMCs.

Germline CDR1 reads SGHAT; CDR2 reads FQNNGV. CDR3 size: 14 residues. V lost 6 bases to trimming and J lost 4 bases; unmatched junction nucleotides: 6. Libraries were prepared by immunoSEQ multiplex PCR; TCRdb keeps only in-frame clonotypes and omits some of them. In the table there are some 320,000 clones, 90% of which are singletons. Cohort assignment relied on participant-reported clinical history. For recovered donors of Cohort 3, there were two negative PCRs, clearance, or symptom resolution. This clonotype originated in a man in his fifties or sixties who had recovered from COVID-19. Sequences were obtained from PBMCs or T cells enriched from blood (not recorded which). This rearrangement joins TRBV11-2 to TRBJ1-1; 9 bases fit TRBD1. CDR3 nucleotides: TGTGCCAGCAGATACACAGGGGGCCGCACTGAAGCTTTCTTT. It is translated as CASRYTGGRTEAFF.